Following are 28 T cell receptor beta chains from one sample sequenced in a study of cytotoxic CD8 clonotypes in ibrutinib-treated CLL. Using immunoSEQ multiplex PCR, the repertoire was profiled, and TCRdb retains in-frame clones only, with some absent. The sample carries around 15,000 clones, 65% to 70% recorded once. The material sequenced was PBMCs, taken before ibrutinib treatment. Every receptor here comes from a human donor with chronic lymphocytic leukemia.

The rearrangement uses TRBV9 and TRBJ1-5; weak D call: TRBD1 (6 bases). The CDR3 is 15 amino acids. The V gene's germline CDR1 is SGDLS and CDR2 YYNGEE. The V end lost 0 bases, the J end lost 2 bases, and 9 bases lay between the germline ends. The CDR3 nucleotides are TGTGCCAGCAGCGTAGCGGGGGCGGGCAATCAGCCCCAGCATTTT. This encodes CASSVAGAGNQPQHF.

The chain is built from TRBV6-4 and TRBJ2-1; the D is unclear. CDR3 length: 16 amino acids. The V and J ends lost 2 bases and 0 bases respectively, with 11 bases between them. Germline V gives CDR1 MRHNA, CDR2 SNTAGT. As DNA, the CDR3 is TGTGCCAGCAGTGACAGCTGGACCAGCTCCTACAATGAGCAGTTCTTC. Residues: CASSDSWTSSYNEQFF.

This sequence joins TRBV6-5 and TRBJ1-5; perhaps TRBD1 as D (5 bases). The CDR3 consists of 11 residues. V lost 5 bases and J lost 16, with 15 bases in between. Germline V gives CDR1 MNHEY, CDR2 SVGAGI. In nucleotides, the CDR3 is TGTGCCAGCAGTGAGGGGTCCACGGAACATTTT. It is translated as CASSEGSTEHF.

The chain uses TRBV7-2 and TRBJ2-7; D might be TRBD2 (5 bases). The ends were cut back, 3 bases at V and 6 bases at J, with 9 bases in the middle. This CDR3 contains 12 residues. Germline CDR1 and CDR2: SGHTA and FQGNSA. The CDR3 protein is CASSFARGEQYF. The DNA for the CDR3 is TGTGCCAGCAGCTTCGCCCGGGGCGAGCAGTACTTC.

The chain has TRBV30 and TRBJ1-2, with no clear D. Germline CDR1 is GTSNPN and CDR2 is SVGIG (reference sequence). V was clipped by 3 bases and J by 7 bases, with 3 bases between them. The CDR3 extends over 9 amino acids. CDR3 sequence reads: CAWRGGYTF. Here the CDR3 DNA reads TGTGCCTGGAGGGGTGGCTACACCTTC.

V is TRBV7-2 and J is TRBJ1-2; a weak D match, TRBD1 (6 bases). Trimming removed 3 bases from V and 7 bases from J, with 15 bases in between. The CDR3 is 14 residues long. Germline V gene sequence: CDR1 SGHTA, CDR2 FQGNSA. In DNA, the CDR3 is TGTGCCAGCAGCTTTCAGGGGTTCCAGGGTGGCTACACCTTC. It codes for CASSFQGFQGGYTF.

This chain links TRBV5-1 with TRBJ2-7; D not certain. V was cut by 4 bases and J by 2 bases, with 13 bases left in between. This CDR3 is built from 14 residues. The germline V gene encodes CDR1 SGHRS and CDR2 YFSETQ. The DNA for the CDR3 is TGCGCCAGCAGCCACGAAGGTGAGGCCTACGAGCAGTACTTC. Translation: CASSHEGEAYEQYF. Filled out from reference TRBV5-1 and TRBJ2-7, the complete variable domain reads KAGVTQTPRYLIKTRGQQVTLSCSPISGHRSVSWYQQTPGQGLQFLFEYFSETQRNKGNFPGRFSGRQFSNSRSEMNVSTLELGDSALYLCASSHEGEAYEQYFGPGTRLTVT.

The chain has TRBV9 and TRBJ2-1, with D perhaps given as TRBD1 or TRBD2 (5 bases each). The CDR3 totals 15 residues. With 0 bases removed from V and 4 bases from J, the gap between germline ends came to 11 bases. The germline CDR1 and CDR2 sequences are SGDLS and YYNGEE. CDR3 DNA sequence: TGTGCCAGCAGCGTAGTTGGGACGGGGTACAATGAGCAGTTCTTC. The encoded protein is CASSVVGTGYNEQFF.

This CDR3 is CASKGLASYNEQFF. The CDR3 DNA follows: TGTGCCAGCAAGGGGCTAGCCTCCTACAATGAGCAGTTCTTC. The chain couples TRBV2 to TRBJ2-1; D tentatively reads TRBD1 or TRBD2 (5 bases each). Germline values: CDR1 SNHLY, CDR2 FYNNEI. Deletions cut 7 bases from V and 0 bases from J, with 10 bases between. The CDR3 totals 14 residues.

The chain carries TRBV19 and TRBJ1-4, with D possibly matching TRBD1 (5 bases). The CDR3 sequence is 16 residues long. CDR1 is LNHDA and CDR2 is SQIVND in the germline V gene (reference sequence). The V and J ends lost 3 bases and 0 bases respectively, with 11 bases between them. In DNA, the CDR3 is TGTGCCAGTAGTATGATTTCGACAGCAACTAATGAAAAACTGTTTTTT. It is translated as CASSMISTATNEKLFF.

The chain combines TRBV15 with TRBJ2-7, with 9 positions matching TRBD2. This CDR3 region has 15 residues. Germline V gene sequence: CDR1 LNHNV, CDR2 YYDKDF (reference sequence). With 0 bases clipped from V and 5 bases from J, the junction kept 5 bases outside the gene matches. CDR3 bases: TGTGCCACCAGCAGAGATGGCGCGGGGGGGAACGAGCAGTACTTC. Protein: CATSRDGAGGNEQYF.

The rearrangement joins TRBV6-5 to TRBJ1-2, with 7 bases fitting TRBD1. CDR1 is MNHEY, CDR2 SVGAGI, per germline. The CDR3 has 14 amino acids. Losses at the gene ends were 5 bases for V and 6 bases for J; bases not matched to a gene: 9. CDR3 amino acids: CASSRQGGSDGYTF. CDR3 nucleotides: TGTGCCAGCAGTCGACAGGGAGGATCAGATGGCTACACCTTC.

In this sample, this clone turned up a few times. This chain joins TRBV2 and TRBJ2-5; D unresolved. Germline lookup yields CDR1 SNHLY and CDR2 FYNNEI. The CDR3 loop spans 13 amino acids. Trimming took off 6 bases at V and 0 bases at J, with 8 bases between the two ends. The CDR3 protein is CASSTGHQETQYF. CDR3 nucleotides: TGTGCCAGCAGCACGGGCCACCAAGAGACCCAGTACTTC.

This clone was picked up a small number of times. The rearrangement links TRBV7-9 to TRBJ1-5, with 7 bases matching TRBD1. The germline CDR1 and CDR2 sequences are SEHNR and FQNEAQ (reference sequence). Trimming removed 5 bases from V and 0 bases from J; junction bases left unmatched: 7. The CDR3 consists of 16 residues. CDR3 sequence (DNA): TGTGCCAGCAGCCGGTGGGACAGTTATAGCAATCAGCCCCAGCATTTT. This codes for CASSRWDSYSNQPQHF.

The CDR3 coding sequence is TGTGCCAGCAGTGAATCCCTGCCAAGTAGCAATCAGCCCCAGCATTTT. This translates into CASSESLPSSNQPQHF. This chain links TRBV2 with TRBJ1-5; no clear D. The V gene's germline CDR1 is SNHLY and CDR2 FYNNEI. Trimming took off 2 bases at V and 0 bases at J, with 11 bases between the two ends. This CDR3 has 16 residues.

CDR3: CASSARDSGANVLTF. CDR3 DNA: TGCGCCAGCAGCGCCCGAGACTCTGGGGCCAACGTCCTGACTTTC. This rearrangement joins TRBV5-1 to TRBJ2-6, with D uncertain. The germline gives CDR1 SGHRS, CDR2 YFSETQ. The CDR3 runs 15 residues. Trimming took off 4 bases at V and 0 bases at J, with 8 bases between the two ends. Drawing the rest from reference TRBV5-1 and TRBJ2-6, the complete variable domain is KAGVTQTPRYLIKTRGQQVTLSCSPISGHRSVSWYQQTPGQGLQFLFEYFSETQRNKGNFPGRFSGRQFSNSRSEMNVSTLELGDSALYLCASSARDSGANVLTFGAGSRLTVL.

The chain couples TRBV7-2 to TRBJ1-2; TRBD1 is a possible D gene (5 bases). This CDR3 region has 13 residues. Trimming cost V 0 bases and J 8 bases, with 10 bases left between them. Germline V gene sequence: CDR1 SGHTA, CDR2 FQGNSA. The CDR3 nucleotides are TGTGCCAGCAGCTTAGCAAGTGGGGCGGGCTACACCTTC. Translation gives CASSLASGAGYTF.

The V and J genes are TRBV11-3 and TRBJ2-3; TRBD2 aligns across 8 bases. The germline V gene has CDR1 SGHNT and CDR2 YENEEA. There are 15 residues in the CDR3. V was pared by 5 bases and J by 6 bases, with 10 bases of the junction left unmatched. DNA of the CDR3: TGTGCCAGCAGCCCAAATTCGGGGGGGGCGGATACGCAGTATTTT. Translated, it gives CASSPNSGGADTQYF. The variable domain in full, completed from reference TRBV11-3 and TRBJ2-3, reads EAGVVQSPRYKIIEKKQPVAFWCNPISGHNTLYWYLQNLGQGPELLIRYENEEAVDDSQLPKDRFSAERLKGVDSTLKIQPAELGDSAVYLCASSPNSGGADTQYFGPGTRLTVL.

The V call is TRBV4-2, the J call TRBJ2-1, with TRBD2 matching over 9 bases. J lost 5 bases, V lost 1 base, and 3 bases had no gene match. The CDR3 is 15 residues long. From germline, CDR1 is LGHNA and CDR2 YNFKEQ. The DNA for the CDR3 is TGTGCCAGCAGCCAAGTAAGCGGGGGGAACAATGAGCAGTTCTTC. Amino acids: CASSQVSGGNNEQFF.

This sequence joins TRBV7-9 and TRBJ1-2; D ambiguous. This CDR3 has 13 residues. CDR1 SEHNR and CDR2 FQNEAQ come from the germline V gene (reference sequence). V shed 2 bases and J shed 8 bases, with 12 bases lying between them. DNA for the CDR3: TGTGCCAGCAGCTTATTAGGAGGGCACGGCTACACCTTC. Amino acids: CASSLLGGHGYTF.

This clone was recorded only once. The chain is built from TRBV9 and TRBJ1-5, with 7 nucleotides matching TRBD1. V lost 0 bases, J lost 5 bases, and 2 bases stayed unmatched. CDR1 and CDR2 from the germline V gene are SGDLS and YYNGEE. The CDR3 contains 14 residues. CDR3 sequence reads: CASSVAGGDQPQHF. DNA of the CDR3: TGTGCCAGCAGCGTAGCAGGGGGGGATCAGCCCCAGCATTTT.

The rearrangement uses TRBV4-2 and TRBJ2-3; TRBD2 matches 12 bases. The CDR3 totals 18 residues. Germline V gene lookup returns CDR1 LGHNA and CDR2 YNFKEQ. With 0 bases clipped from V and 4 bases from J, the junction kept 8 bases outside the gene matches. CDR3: CASSQDASGGARADTQYF. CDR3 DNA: TGTGCCAGCAGCCAAGACGCTAGCGGGGGGGCTCGGGCAGATACGCAGTATTTT.

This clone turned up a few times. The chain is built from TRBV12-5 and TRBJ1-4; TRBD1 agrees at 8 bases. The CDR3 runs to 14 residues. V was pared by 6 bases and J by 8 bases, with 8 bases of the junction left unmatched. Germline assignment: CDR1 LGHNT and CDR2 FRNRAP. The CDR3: CASGPSGTGEKLFF. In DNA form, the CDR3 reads TGTGCTAGTGGCCCAAGCGGGACAGGCGAAAAACTGTTTTTT.

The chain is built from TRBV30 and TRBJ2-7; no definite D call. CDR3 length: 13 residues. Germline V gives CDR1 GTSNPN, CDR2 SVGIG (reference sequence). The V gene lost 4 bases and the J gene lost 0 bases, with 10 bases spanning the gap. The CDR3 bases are TGTGCCTGGACCAGTGAGCGCTCCTACGAGCAGTACTTC. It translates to CAWTSERSYEQYF.

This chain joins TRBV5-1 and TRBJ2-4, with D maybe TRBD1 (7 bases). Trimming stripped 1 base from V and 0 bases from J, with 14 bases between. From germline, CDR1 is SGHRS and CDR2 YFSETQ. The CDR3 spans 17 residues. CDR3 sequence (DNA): TGCGCCAGCAGCTTGTTCCAGGGGGGACTAGCCAAAAACATTCAGTACTTC. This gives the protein CASSLFQGGLAKNIQYF. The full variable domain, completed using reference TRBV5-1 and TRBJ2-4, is KAGVTQTPRYLIKTRGQQVTLSCSPISGHRSVSWYQQTPGQGLQFLFEYFSETQRNKGNFPGRFSGRQFSNSRSEMNVSTLELGDSALYLCASSLFQGGLAKNIQYFGAGTRLSVL.

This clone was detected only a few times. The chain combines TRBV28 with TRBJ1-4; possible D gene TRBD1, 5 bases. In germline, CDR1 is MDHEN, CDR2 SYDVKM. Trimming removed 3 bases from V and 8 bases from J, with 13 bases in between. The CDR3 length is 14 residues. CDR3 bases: TGTGCCAGCAGTTTTCAGGGACGGGTGGAAAAACTGTTTTTT. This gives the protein CASSFQGRVEKLFF. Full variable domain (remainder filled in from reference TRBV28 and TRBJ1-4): DVKVTQSSRYLVKRTGEKVFLECVQDMDHENMFWYRQDPGLGLRLIYFSYDVKMKEKGDIPEGYSVSREKKERFSLILESASTNQTSMYLCASSFQGRVEKLFFGSGTQLSVL.

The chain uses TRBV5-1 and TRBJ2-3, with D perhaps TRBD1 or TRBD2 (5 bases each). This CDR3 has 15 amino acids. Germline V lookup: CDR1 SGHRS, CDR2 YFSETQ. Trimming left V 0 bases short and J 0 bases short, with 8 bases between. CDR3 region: CASSLDGASTDTQYF. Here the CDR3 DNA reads TGCGCCAGCAGCTTGGACGGGGCTAGCACAGATACGCAGTATTTT. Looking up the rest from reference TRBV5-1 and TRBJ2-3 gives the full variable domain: KAGVTQTPRYLIKTRGQQVTLSCSPISGHRSVSWYQQTPGQGLQFLFEYFSETQRNKGNFPGRFSGRQFSNSRSEMNVSTLELGDSALYLCASSLDGASTDTQYFGPGTRLTVL.

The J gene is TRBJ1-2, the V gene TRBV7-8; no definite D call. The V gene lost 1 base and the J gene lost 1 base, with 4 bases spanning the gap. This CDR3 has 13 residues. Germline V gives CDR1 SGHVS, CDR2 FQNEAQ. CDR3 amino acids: CASSLDSNYGYTF. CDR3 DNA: TGTGCCAGCAGCTTAGACAGTAACTATGGCTACACCTTC.